The present T cell receptor (beta chain) was sequenced within a study of tumor-infiltrating lymphocytes in localized non-small cell lung cancer listed by TCRdb under 2021. Broadly, across the study: The cohort covered several histologies, both smokers and never-smokers, and patients whose samples were collected after neoadjuvant chemotherapy. The overall ICON cohort was composed of over a hundred surgical patients with localized non-small cell lung cancer whose tumors were resected. A total of more than 50 patients were part of the paired comparison of immunoSEQ T-cell fraction between tumor and uninvolved lung. From each patient came resected tumor tissue plus uninvolved lung tissue from that same patient, and the uninvolved lung tissue was described as non-adjacent to the tumor. Flow cytometry, multiplex immunofluorescence, RNA-seq, exome sequencing and proteomics were applied to the same patients as TCR sequencing, which was one of several integrated assays. What the research found in general, with its limitations: Higher T cell infiltration in tumors than in uninvolved lung tissue was supported by TCRbeta sequencing, consistent with immunofluorescence CD3 counts. Different pieces of the same tissue were used for different assays, so technical variation could not be separated from intratumor heterogeneity. Recurrence-free survival showed no association with tumor T-cell fraction measured by TCR sequencing (p = 0.61). Since assay coverage differed from patient to patient depending on how much tissue was available, TCR sequencing was done for only a subset of the cohort. TCR-derived T-cell fraction did not differ between the flow cytometry-defined immunotypes IM1 (good prognosis) and IM2 (poor prognosis).

ICON enrollment began in early 2016, and the last patient was enrolled in 2018. Fresh tumor and matched uninvolved tissue for in-depth immune analyses, including TCR sequencing, were collected from a subcohort of around 76 patients. TCR sequencing was performed on DNA isolated from bulk tissue, without cell sorting. TCR sequencing with the immunoSEQ assay provided the T-cell fraction in tumor and uninvolved lung tissue. The paper's processing steps were these. To analyze survival, patients were divided into a high T-cell fraction group (upper tertile) and a low T-cell fraction group (lower two tertiles), and the two groups were compared using a log-rank test. Paired tumor versus uninvolved lung differences in T-cell fraction were tested with a signed-rank test. TCRdb limited this immuneACCESS table to in-frame rearrangements with V and J called. A share of clones is missing; checked studies link under half to unresolved V genes, and the rest is unexplained. V, J and clone size are those of that table, while D and trimming were read from the DNA. For this sample the table gives 6,500 to 7,000 clones, of which about 76% were detected only once. Of the sample, around 12% is held by the ten largest clones.

This clone was detected only a few times. The clone's antigen remains unknown. There are no base qualities to consult, and no much larger clone falls within one base. As encoded in the germline V gene, CDR1 is SGDLS while CDR2 is YYNGEE. The CDR3 covers 14 residues, taking in both the cysteine and the phenylalanine. Only the CDR3 DNA stays, 42 bases, in frame from base 1. V is pared back by 6 bases and J by 5 bases, with 17 bases lying between the germline termini. The sequence was obtained from a human donor with non-small cell lung cancer. The specimen was lung tumor tissue. The sequence links TRBV9 to TRBJ1-2, with TRBD1 as a weak D call on 6 bases. CDR3 protein: CASNPPGGGYGYTF. The DNA is as follows: TGTGCCAGCAACCCCCCTGGGGGCGGGTATGGCTACACCTTC.